The rows below give T cell receptor beta chains drawn from one sample of a study of OX40 agonist ivuxolimab in advanced cancers. TCRdb's table, derived via immunoSEQ multiplex PCR, lists solely in-frame clones and lacks some. The sample yields 40,000 to 45,000 clones, less than 90% seen once. The material sequenced was CD4+ or CD8+ T cells sorted from blood, taken in a trial of the OX40 agonist ivuxolimab. Every receptor here comes from an adult with an advanced solid tumor such as melanoma, head and neck, liver or kidney cancer. The CDR3 runs from the conserved cysteine through the conserved F or W. D genes are given only for firm matches. Only part of the rows carry a size: once, few, many, or a class if the clone is expanded.

NA TRBD2 TRBJ2-1 TRBV9 CASSASGQGLGLAGSNEQFF TGTGCCAGCAGCGCCTCGGGGCAGGGCTTAGGCCTAGCGGGGTCTAATGAGCAGTTCTTC
NA NA TRBJ2-7 TRBV5-6 CASSGGTAPYEQYF TGTGCCAGCAGCGGAGGGACGGCCCCCTACGAGCAGTACTTC
NA NA TRBJ1-1 TRBV7-6 CASTLNGGNTEAFF TGTGCCAGCACCCTTAATGGCGGGAACACTGAAGCTTTCTTT
NA NA TRBJ2-7 TRBV7-2 CASSYNLKYEQYF TGTGCCAGCAGCTATAACCTGAAATACGAGCAGTACTTC
NA TRBD2 TRBJ2-1 TRBV25-1 CASSGGVHYNEQFF TGTGCCAGCTCCGGGGGGGTCCATTACAATGAGCAGTTCTTC
NA NA TRBJ1-5 TRBV6-5 CASSPVYSNQPQHF TGTGCCAGCAGCCCTGTCTATAGCAATCAGCCCCAGCATTTT
NA NA TRBJ1-6 TRBV4-3 CASSQGRGNSPLHF TGCGCCAGCAGCCAAGGCAGGGGAAATTCACCCCTCCACTTT
NA NA TRBJ2-7 TRBV9 CASSAYERPYEQYF TGTGCCAGCAGCGCGTATGAACGACCCTACGAGCAGTACTTC
NA NA TRBJ1-3 TRBV7-9 CASSLGGFGNTIYF TGTGCCAGCAGCTTAGGGGGATTTGGAAACACCATATATTTT
NA NA TRBJ2-7 TRBV28 CASTWGMTYEQYF TGTGCCAGCACATGGGGTATGACCTACGAGCAGTACTTC
NA NA TRBJ1-2 TRBV27 CASSLSWGGDYGYTF TGTGCCAGCAGTTTAAGTTGGGGGGGGGACTATGGCTACACCTTC
few NA TRBJ2-1 TRBV6-5 CASSYGGEQFF TGTGCCAGCAGTTATGGGGGTGAGCAGTTCTTC
NA TRBD1 TRBJ1-2 TRBV23-1 CASSQLQGSDGYTF TGCGCCAGCAGTCAACTACAGGGGTCGGATGGCTACACCTTC
NA NA TRBJ1-4 TRBV4-1 CASSQGDWLREKLFF TGCGCCAGCAGCCAAGGGGACTGGCTTCGGGAAAAACTGTTTTTT
few NA TRBJ2-1 TRBV5-1 CASAPEGDNEQFF TGCGCCAGCGCCCCGGAGGGAGACAATGAGCAGTTCTTC
NA NA TRBJ2-2 TRBV7-6 CASSLVARGTGELFF TGTGCCAGCAGCTTAGTGGCCAGAGGTACCGGGGAGCTGTTTTTT
once NA TRBJ2-3 TRBV11-3 CASRLFGTQYF TGTGCCAGCAGGCTTTTCGGTACGCAGTATTTT
NA NA TRBJ2-7 TRBV28 CASSLGNFGSYEQYF TGTGCCAGCAGTTTAGGTAATTTTGGATCCTACGAGCAGTACTTC
NA NA TRBJ2-1 TRBV21-1 CASSQADRDPGPYNEQFF TGTGCCAGCAGCCAGGCGGACAGGGACCCTGGCCCATACAATGAGCAGTTCTTC
NA NA TRBJ2-5 TRBV5-1 CASSLGQGGETQYF TGCGCCAGCAGCTTGGGGCAGGGGGGAGAGACCCAGTACTTC
once TRBD1 TRBJ2-7 TRBV6-1 CASRQLGTAFYEQYF TGTGCCAGCAGACAATTGGGGACAGCTTTCTACGAGCAGTACTTC
NA NA TRBJ1-6 TRBV7-6 CASKSAEYNSPLHF TGTGCCAGCAAATCGGCTGAATATAATTCACCCCTCCACTTT
NA NA TRBJ2-7 TRBV19 CASSIQGGEQYF TGTGCCAGTAGTATACAAGGAGGCGAGCAGTACTTC
NA NA TRBJ2-5 TRBV6-6 CASSYISDTQETQYF TGTGCCAGCAGTTATATTTCAGATACCCAAGAGACCCAGTACTTC
once NA TRBJ2-7 TRBV6-1 CASSFGYEQYF TGTGCCAGCAGTTTCGGCTACGAGCAGTACTTC
NA NA TRBJ2-6 TRBV7-8 CASSPPSGFSGANVLTF TGTGCCAGCAGCCCACCCTCTGGCTTCTCTGGGGCCAACGTCCTGACTTTC
NA NA TRBJ2-7 TRBV27 CASGHGYYEQYF TGTGCCAGCGGCCACGGTTACTACGAGCAGTACTTC
NA NA TRBJ2-3 TRBV6-1 CASSAYALESTDTQYF TGTGCCAGCAGTGCCTATGCACTAGAGAGCACAGATACGCAGTATTTT
NA TRBD1 TRBJ1-1 TRBV7-6 CASSSEQGRRFNNTEAFF TGTGCCAGCAGCTCCGAACAGGGGAGACGCTTTAATAACACTGAAGCTTTCTTT
NA NA TRBJ1-6 TRBV6-1 CASSATESSYNSPLHF TGTGCCAGCAGTGCGACAGAAAGCTCCTATAATTCACCCCTCCACTTT
NA TRBD2 TRBJ2-1 TRBV5-1 CASSIRLGLAWEQFF TGCGCCAGCAGCATCCGCCTGGGACTAGCTTGGGAGCAGTTCTTC